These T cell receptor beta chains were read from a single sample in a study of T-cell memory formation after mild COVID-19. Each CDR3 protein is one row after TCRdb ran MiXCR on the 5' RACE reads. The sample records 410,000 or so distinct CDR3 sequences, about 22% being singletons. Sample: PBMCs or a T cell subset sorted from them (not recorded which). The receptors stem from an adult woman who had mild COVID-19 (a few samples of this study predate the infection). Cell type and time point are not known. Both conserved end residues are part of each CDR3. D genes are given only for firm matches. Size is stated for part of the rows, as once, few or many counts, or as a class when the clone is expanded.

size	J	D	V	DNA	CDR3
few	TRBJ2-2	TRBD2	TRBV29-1	TGCAGCGCCCGAAGCCCTAGCGGGAGTAGCACCGGGGAGCTGTTTTTT	CSARSPSGSSTGELFF
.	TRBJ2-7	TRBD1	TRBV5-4	TGTGCCAGCAGCTTGGTCCCGGGACAGGGTTTTTACGAGCAGTACTTC	CASSLVPGQGFYEQYF
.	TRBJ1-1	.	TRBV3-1	TGTGCCAGCAGCATTACCTTGGGGGGAACTGAAGCTTTCTTT	CASSITLGGTEAFF
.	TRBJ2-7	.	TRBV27	TGTGCCAGCAGTTTCGGTCCCTTCTACGAGCAGTACTTC	CASSFGPFYEQYF
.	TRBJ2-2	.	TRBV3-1	TGTGCCAGCAGAATTGGGGTCGGAGACACCGGGGAGCTGTTTTTT	CASRIGVGDTGELFF
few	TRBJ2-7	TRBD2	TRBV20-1	TGCAGTGCTAGAGATCGTGGGACTAGCGGGGGGCCCTATGGCGAGCAGTACTTC	CSARDRGTSGGPYGEQYF
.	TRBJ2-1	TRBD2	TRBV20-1	TGCAGTGCCAGCGGGACTAGCGGCTACAATGAGCAGTTCTTC	CSASGTSGYNEQFF
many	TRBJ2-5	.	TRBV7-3	TGTGCCAGCAGCTCCCGGGCCAGATACCAAGAGACCCAGTACTTC	CASSSRARYQETQYF
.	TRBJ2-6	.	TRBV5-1	TGCGCCAGCAGCTTGACCTCATCTGGGGCCAACGTCCTGACTTTC	CASSLTSSGANVLTF
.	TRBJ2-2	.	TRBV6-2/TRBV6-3	TGTGCCAGCAGTTACGCCCTGGCAACCGGGGAGCTGTTTTTT	CASSYALATGELFF
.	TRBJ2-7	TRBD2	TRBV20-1	TGCAGTGCTATCAGACCGGGACTAGCGGGTCCGGGGGAGCAGTACTTC	CSAIRPGLAGPGEQYF
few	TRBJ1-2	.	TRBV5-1	TGCGCCAGCAGCTTGGCGTTGCAGGCCTACAGGGGCTACACCTTC	CASSLALQAYRGYTF
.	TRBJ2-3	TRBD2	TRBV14	TGTGCCAGCAGCCAGGCGGGAGTGTTCGGCGATACGCAGTATTTT	CASSQAGVFGDTQYF
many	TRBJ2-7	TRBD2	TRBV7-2	TGTGCCAGCAGCGCGGGGACTAGCGGGAGTTACGAGCAGTACTTC	CASSAGTSGSYEQYF
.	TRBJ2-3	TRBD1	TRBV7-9	TGTGCCAGCAGCTCGACAGGGCCTAGCACAGATACGCAGTATTTT	CASSSTGPSTDTQYF
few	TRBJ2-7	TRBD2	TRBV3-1	TGTGCCAGCAGCCCGGGACTAGCGGGGGGGCGTGACGAGCAGTACTTC	CASSPGLAGGRDEQYF
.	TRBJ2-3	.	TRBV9	TGTGCCAGCAGCGTGGTAACTTCCACTAGCACAGATACGCAGTATTTT	CASSVVTSTSTDTQYF
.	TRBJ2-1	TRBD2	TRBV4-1	TGCGCCAGCAGCCAGACGCCTCACACTAGCGGGGGGTACAATGAGCAGTTCTTC	CASSQTPHTSGGYNEQFF
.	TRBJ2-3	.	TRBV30	TGTGCCTGGAGACTAGCCGGGGGCACAGATACGCAGTATTTT	CAWRLAGGTDTQYF
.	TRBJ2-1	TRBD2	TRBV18	TGTGCCAGCTCACCACTCGCGGGACTAGCGGGGGGCCCCAATGAGCAGTTCTTC	CASSPLAGLAGGPNEQFF
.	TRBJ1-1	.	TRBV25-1	TGTGCCAGCAGTGAATATCTTTGGACTGAAGCTTTCTTT	CASSEYLWTEAFF
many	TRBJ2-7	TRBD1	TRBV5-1	TGCGCCAGCAGCTTGGGGACAGGGGGCGACGAGCAGTACTTC	CASSLGTGGDEQYF
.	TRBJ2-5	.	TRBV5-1	TGCGCCAGCAGCAAGACAGTTCAAGAGACCCAGTACTTC	CASSKTVQETQYF
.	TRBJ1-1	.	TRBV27	TGTGCCAGCAGTTTATCGGGGGGGAGTGCTTTCTTT	CASSLSGGSAFF
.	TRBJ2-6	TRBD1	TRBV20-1	TGCAGTGCCCCAGGACAGGGGACTGGGGCCAACGTCCTGACTTTC	CSAPGQGTGANVLTF
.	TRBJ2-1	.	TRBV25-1	TGTGCCAGCAGTGGACCCCGGGGGCGGGGGCGCTACAATGAGCAGTTCTTC	CASSGPRGRGRYNEQFF
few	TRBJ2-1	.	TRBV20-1	TGCAGTGCCTCCCAGGGGGCTAGCGGGTTCTACAATGAGCAGTTCTTC	CSASQGASGFYNEQFF
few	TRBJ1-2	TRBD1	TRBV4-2	TGTGCCAGCAGCCAAGCCGGGACAGGGACCCTCGACGGCTACACCTTC	CASSQAGTGTLDGYTF
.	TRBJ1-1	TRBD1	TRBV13	TGTGCCAGCAGCTTACGTGAAACTCGACAGGGGGGAACTGAAGCTTTCTTT	CASSLRETRQGGTEAFF
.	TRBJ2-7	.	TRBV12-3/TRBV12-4	TGTGCCAGCATCCCCTTCTACGAGCAGTACTTC	CASIPFYEQYF
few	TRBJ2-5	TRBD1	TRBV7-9	TGTGCCGGCCGGCAGGGGGAAGGAGAGACCCAGTACTTC	CAGRQGEGETQYF
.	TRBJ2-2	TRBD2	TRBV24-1	TGTGCCACCAGTCATGGGACTAGCACCCCCGGGGAGCTGTTTTTT	CATSHGTSTPGELFF
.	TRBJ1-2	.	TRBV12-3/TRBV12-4	TGTGCCAGCAGTCGGATTAACTATGGCTACACCTTC	CASSRINYGYTF
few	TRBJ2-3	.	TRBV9	TGTGCCAGCAGCGTAGAAGGACCCCTCGCAGATACGCAGTATTTT	CASSVEGPLADTQYF
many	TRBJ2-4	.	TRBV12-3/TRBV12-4	TGTGCCAGCAGTTTAGGAGGGGCGGGCATTCAGTACTTC	CASSLGGAGIQYF
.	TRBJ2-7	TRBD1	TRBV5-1	TGCGCCAGCAGCTTGGTTATGGGGACAGGGAGATACGAGCAGTACTTC	CASSLVMGTGRYEQYF
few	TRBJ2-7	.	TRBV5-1	TGCGCCAGCAGCTTGGGGTTGGAGTACGAGCAGTACTTC	CASSLGLEYEQYF
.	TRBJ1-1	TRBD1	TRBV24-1	TGTGCCACCAGTGAAAACTCGGACAGGGGGTACACTGAAGCTTTCTTT	CATSENSDRGYTEAFF
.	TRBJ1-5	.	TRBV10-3	TGTGCCATCAGCGCGGACGATGGCAATCAGCCCCAGCATTTT	CAISADDGNQPQHF
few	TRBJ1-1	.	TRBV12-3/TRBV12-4	TGTGCCAGCAATATGGACGGCGAGAGCACTGAAGCTTTCTTT	CASNMDGESTEAFF
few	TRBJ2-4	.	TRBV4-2	TGTGCCAGCAGCCAAGCCCCGGGAGCCAAAAACATTCAGTACTTC	CASSQAPGAKNIQYF
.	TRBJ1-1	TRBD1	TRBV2	TGTGCCAGCAGCTGGACAGGGGTTGAAGCTTTCTTT	CASSWTGVEAFF
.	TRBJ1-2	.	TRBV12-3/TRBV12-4	TGTGCCAGCAGCCCCACTCCGGGACATCTTTATGGCTACACCTTC	CASSPTPGHLYGYTF
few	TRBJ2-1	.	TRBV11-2	TGTGCCAGCAGAGAGATAGGCTCCTACAATGAGCAGTTCTTC	CASREIGSYNEQFF
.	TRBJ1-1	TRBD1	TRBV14	TGTGCCAGCAGGCCAGGGGGAAAGCCCACTGAAGCTTTCTTT	CASRPGGKPTEAFF
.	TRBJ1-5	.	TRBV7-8	TGTGCCAGCAGCTTAGCGCAGGGGAGCAATCAGCCCCAGCATTTT	CASSLAQGSNQPQHF
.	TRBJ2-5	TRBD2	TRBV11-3	TGTGCCAGCAGCTCCGAGGGACTAGCGTTGGGAGAGACCCAGTACTTC	CASSSEGLALGETQYF
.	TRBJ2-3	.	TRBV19	TGTGCCACACAAGGACAGCACACAGATACGCAGTATTTT	CATQGQHTDTQYF
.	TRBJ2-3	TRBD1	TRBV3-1	TGTGCCAGCCGACAGGGGGCCCCCACAGATACGCAGTATTTT	CASRQGAPTDTQYF
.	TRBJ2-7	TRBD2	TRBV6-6	TGTGCCAGCAGTTCCCCGGGACTAGCCTTGGGAGAGCAGTACTTC	CASSSPGLALGEQYF